The 10 T cell receptor beta chains given below trace back to one sample, sequenced in a study of T cell repertoires in cytomegalovirus infection. Using its own MiXCR run on the reads, TCRdb lists one record per CDR3 protein. The sample has 450,000 to 550,000 distinct CDR3 sequences, about two fifths seen once. Their recognized antigens are unknown. Sequenced material: cultured PBMCs, taken from culture after CMV antigen stimulation. The receptors were gathered from a human donor in good health (CMV status not recorded). Some clones in this sample may be carry-over from other donors' samples.

This clonotype came up a few times. V usage is TRBV4-2 and J usage is TRBJ2-4; tentative D call: TRBD2 (6 bases). Germline V gene data show CDR1 as LGHNA and CDR2 as YNFKEQ. The CDR3 runs 14 residues. The germline V and J ends were trimmed by 0 bases and 10 bases, with 13 bases remaining between them. CDR3 protein: CASSQEARGKIQYF. Here the CDR3 DNA reads TGTGCCAGCAGCCAAGAAGCCCGCGGGAAGATTCAGTACTTC.

CDR3 DNA sequence: TGTGCCAGCAGCTTAGCATCCGGAAACATTCAGTACTTC. Amino acids: CASSLASGNIQYF. V usage is TRBV7-2 and J usage is TRBJ2-4; no definite D call. From germline, CDR1 is SGHTA and CDR2 FQGNSA. The CDR3 consists of 13 residues. V lost 0 bases and J lost 6, with 6 bases in between. Full variable domain (missing parts from reference TRBV7-2 and TRBJ2-4): GAGVSQSPSNKVTEKGKDVELRCDPISGHTALYWYRQSLGQGLEFLIYFQGNSAPDKSGLPSDRFSAERTGGSVSTLTIQRTQQEDSAVYLCASSLASGNIQYFGAGTRLSVL.

This rearrangement joins TRBV7-2 to TRBJ2-7, with TRBD2 as a possible D gene (5 bases). V gave up 5 bases and J gave up 2 bases, with 13 bases separating them. The CDR3 loop spans 14 amino acids. Germline V gene data show CDR1 as SGHTA and CDR2 as FQGNSA. CDR3 nucleotide sequence: TGTGCCAGCAGCCGAACGTGGACTGCCTACGAGCAGTACTTC. Translation gives CASSRTWTAYEQYF.

The CDR3 DNA reads TGTGCCAGCACCCGGGCCGGATGGGTCGAAAAACTGTTTTTT. Its translation: CASTRAGWVEKLFF. The rearrangement uses TRBV7-6 and TRBJ1-4; D remains ambiguous. The germline gives CDR1 SGHVS, CDR2 FNYEAQ. Between the trimmed V and J ends, which lost 7 bases and 8 bases, there was a span of 17 bases. This CDR3 spans 14 amino acids.

This clonotype was seen just once. The chain has TRBV29-1 and TRBJ1-1; 8 bases are shared with TRBD1. CDR1 and CDR2 from the germline V gene are SQVTM and ANQGSEA. Trimming removed 2 bases from V and 3 bases from J; junction bases left unmatched: 5. This CDR3 has 14 residues. In DNA, the CDR3 is TGCAGCGTTGAATCGTCAGGGGGCTACACTGAAGCTTTCTTT. Translated, it gives CSVESSGGYTEAFF.

The chain uses TRBV5-1 and TRBJ2-7, with TRBD2 as a possible D gene (5 bases). CDR1 is SGHRS and CDR2 is YFSETQ in the germline V gene. V lost 3 bases and J 3 bases, leaving 10 bases between the germline ends. The CDR3 has 13 amino acids. CDR3 DNA sequence: TGCGCCAGCAGCTCGGACGGGAACTACGAGCAGTACTTC. Translation gives CASSSDGNYEQYF.

The chain combines TRBV20-1 with TRBJ2-1, with 7 bases lining up with TRBD2. V lost 6 bases and J lost 4; bases outside the gene matches: 9. Germline V CDR1 and CDR2: DFQATT, SNEGSKA (reference sequence). The CDR3 is made up of 14 amino acids. The CDR3 is CSAGRDRVYNEQFF. The DNA for the CDR3 is TGCAGTGCAGGGAGGGACCGGGTTTACAATGAGCAGTTCTTC.

This clonotype occurred a few times. The chain carries TRBV18 and TRBJ2-1, with a weak D call TRBD1 (6 bases). The germline V gene has CDR1 KGHSH and CDR2 LQKENI. V was clipped by 5 bases and J by 7 bases, with 15 bases between them. This CDR3 spans 14 amino acids. The CDR3 DNA is TGTGCCAGCTCAGCCGGGACACCCGAGAATGAGCAGTTCTTC. It encodes CASSAGTPENEQFF.

The chain is built from TRBV6-1 and TRBJ2-1; tentatively, D is TRBD2 (6 bases). V lost 4 bases to trimming and J lost 3 bases, with 16 bases between them. This CDR3 spans 16 amino acids. Germline CDR1 MNHNS, CDR2 SASEGT. As DNA, the CDR3 is TGTGCCAGCAGTGTGAACGGGAGATCTCTCTACAATGAGCAGTTCTTC. As protein: CASSVNGRSLYNEQFF.

DNA of the CDR3: TGTGCCAGCAGCTTAGCGATTGTGGCAGATACGCAGTATTTT. Its translation is CASSLAIVADTQYF. The gene calls are TRBV7-2 and TRBJ2-3; D gene ambiguous. The V end lost 0 bases, the J end lost 4 bases, and 8 bases lay between the germline ends. This CDR3 region has 14 residues. The V gene's germline CDR1 is SGHTA and CDR2 FQGNSA.